This T cell receptor beta chain is drawn from a study of beta chain features in type 1 diabetes. In the study overall: Age, gender and cell yields were alike across patients and healthy donors.

Study-level points and caveats: Reduced insertions and increased deletions marked VDJ junctions in type 1 diabetes patients. People with Type 1 diabetes carried modestly yet significantly shorter TCRB CDR3s in all four CD4+ subsets.

This clone occurred a few times. Its antigen remains unidentified. Germline V gene data show CDR1 as PRHDT and CDR2 as FYEKMQ (reference sequence). This CDR3 has 19 residues. With V trimmed by 4 bases and J by 5 bases, 13 bases remained unmatched. Sorted CD4+ subsets: naive, central memory, regulatory, stem cell-like memory (CD45RO/CCR7/CD25/CD127/CD95/CD27 panel). Expressed TCRB transcripts were sequenced, since all the RNA that had been isolated was reverse transcribed. Some clones are missing from TCRdb's copy, which holds only in-frame ones; the method was immunoSEQ multiplex PCR. The table records nearly 700,000 clones, roughly 12% of them present only once.

V and J are TRBV13 and TRBJ2-5, with 16 bases fitting TRBD2. The sequence was collected from a man aged 18 to 29 with type 1 diabetes. The sample comprised naive CD4+ T cells from blood. CDR3 DNA: TGTGCCAGCAGCTCCCCGCTGGGGACTAGCGGGGGGGCTTGGGAGACCCAGTACTTC. It is translated as CASSSPLGTSGGAWETQYF.